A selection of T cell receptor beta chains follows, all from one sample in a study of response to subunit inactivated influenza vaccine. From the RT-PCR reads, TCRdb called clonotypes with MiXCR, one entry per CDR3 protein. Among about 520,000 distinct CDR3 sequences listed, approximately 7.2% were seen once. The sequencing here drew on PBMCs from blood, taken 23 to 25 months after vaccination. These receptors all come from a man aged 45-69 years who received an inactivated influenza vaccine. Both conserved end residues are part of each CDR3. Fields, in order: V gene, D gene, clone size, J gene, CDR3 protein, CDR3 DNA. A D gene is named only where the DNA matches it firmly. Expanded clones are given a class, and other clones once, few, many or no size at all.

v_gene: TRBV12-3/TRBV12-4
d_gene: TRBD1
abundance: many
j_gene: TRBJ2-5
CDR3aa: CASSPLTGGETQYF
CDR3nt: TGTGCCAGCAGTCCCTTGACAGGGGGGGAGACCCAGTACTTC

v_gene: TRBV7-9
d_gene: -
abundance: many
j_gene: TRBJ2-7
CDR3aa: CASSLGRYEQYF
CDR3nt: TGTGCCAGCAGCCTCGGACGGTACGAGCAGTACTTC

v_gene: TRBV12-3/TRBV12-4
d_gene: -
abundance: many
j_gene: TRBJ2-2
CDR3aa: CASSFGGNTGELFF
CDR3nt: TGTGCCAGCAGCTTTGGCGGGAACACCGGGGAGCTGTTTTTT

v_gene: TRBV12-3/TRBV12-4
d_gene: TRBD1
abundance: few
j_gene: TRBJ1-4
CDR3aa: CASSRGTVEKLFF
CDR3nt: TGTGCCAGCAGTAGAGGGACAGTTGAAAAACTGTTTTTT

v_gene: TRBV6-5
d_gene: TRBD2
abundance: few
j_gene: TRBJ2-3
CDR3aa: CASSYRGVAGEVRAQYF
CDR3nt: TGTGCCAGCAGTTACCGAGGGGTAGCGGGAGAAGTGAGGGCGCAGTATTTT

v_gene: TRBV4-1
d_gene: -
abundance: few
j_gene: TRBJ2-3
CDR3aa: CASSQWPTTDTQYF
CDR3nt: TGCGCCAGCAGCCAATGGCCGACCACAGATACGCAGTATTTT

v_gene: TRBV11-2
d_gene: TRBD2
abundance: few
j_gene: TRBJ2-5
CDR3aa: CASSLVRTSGRARETQYF
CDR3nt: TGTGCCAGCAGCTTAGTTCGGACTAGCGGGAGGGCCCGGGAGACCCAGTACTTC

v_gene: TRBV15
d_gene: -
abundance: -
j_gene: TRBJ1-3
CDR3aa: CATSTRRESGNTIYF
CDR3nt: TGTGCCACCAGCACCCGACGGGAGTCTGGAAACACCATATATTTT

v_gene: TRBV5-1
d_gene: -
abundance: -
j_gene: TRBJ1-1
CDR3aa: CASRAGVDTEAFF
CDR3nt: TGCGCCAGTAGAGCGGGGGTCGACACTGAAGCTTTCTTT

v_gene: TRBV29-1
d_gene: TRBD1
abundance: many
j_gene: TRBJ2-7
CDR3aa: CSVGTDRGYEQYF
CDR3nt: TGCAGCGTTGGGACCGACAGGGGGTACGAGCAGTACTTC

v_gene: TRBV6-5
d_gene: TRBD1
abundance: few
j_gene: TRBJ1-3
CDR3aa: CASSYSGTGPSGNTIYF
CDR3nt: TGTGCCAGCAGTTACTCGGGGACAGGTCCCTCTGGAAACACCATATATTTT

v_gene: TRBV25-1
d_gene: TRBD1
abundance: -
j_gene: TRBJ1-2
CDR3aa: CASSEAYQGGGSPNYGYTF
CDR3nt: TGTGCCAGCAGTGAAGCCTACCAGGGGGGAGGGAGTCCTAACTATGGCTACACCTTC

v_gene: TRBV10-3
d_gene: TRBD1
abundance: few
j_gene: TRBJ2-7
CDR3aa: CAATGQGNYEQYF
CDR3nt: TGTGCCGCTACGGGACAGGGGAACTACGAGCAGTACTTC

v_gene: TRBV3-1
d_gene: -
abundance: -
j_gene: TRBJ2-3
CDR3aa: CASSLRGTGLVDTQYF
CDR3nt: TGTGCCAGCAGCCTACGGGGGACGGGTCTAGTGGATACGCAGTATTTT

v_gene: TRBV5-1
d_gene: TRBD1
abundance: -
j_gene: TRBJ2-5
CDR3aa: CASSIGQDQETQYF
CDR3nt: TGCGCCAGCAGCATTGGACAGGATCAAGAGACCCAGTACTTC

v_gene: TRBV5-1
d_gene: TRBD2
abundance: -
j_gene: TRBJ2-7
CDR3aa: CASSLWEGRDYEQYF
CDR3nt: TGCGCCAGCAGCTTGTGGGAGGGCCGAGACTACGAGCAGTACTTC

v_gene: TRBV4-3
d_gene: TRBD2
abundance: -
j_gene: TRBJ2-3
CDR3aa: CASSHRSGGFLDTQYF
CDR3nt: TGCGCCAGCAGCCACCGAAGCGGGGGGTTCCTTGATACGCAGTATTTT

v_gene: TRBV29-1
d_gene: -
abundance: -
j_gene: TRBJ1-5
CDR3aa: CSVRDALNQPQHF
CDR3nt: TGCAGCGTTCGGGACGCTCTTAATCAGCCCCAGCATTTT

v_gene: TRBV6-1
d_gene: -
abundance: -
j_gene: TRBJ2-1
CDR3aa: CASSPPGTHAYNEQFF
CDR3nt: TGTGCCAGCAGTCCCCCCGGGACCCATGCCTACAATGAGCAGTTCTTC

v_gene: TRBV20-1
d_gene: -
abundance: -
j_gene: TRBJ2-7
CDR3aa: CSVQDRSSYEQYF
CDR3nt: TGCAGTGTGCAGGACCGGAGCTCCTACGAGCAGTACTTC

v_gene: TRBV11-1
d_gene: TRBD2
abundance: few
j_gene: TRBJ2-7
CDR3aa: CASSAGLAATYEQYF
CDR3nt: TGTGCCAGCAGCGCGGGACTAGCGGCTACCTACGAGCAGTACTTC

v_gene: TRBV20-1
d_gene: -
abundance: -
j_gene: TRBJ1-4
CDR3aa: CSARGTGPNEKLFF
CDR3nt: TGCAGTGCTAGAGGGACGGGGCCTAATGAAAAACTGTTTTTT

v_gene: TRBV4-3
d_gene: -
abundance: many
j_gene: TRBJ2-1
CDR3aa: CASSPNRDEQFF
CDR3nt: TGCGCCAGCAGCCCAAATAGGGATGAGCAGTTCTTC

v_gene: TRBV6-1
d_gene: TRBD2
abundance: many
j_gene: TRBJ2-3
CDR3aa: CASSPPSGGGASTDTQYF
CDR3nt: TGTGCCAGCAGTCCGCCTTCGGGCGGGGGGGCGAGCACAGATACGCAGTATTTT

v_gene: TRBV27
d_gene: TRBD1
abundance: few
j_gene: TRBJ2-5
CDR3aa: CASSRQGWETQYF
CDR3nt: TGTGCCAGCAGTCGACAGGGGTGGGAGACCCAGTACTTC

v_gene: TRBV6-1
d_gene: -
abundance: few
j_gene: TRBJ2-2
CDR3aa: CASRGEVGGPKAGELFF
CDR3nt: TGTGCCAGTCGCGGGGAGGTGGGGGGGCCCAAGGCCGGGGAGCTGTTTTTT

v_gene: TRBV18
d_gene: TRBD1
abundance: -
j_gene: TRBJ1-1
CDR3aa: CASSPISGTAVGEAFF
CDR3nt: TGTGCCAGCTCACCTATCTCCGGGACAGCCGTGGGTGAAGCTTTCTTT

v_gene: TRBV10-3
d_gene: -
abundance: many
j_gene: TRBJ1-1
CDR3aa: CAISDRSRAAEAFF
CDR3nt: TGTGCCATCAGTGATCGTTCGAGGGCCGCTGAAGCTTTCTTT

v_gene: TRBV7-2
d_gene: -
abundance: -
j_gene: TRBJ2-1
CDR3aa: CASIGLGYNEQFF
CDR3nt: TGTGCCAGCATTGGATTGGGTTACAATGAGCAGTTCTTC

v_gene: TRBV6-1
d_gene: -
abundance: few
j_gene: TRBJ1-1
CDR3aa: CASESVRNTEAFF
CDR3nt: TGTGCCAGCGAAAGTGTTCGGAACACTGAAGCTTTCTTT

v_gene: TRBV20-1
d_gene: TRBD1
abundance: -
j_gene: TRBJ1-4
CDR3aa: CSARDFGTAYEKLFF
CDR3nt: TGCAGTGCTAGAGATTTTGGGACAGCTTATGAAAAACTGTTTTTT

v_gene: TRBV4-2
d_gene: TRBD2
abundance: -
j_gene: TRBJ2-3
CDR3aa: CASSMSGGYTDTQYF
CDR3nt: TGTGCCAGCAGCATGAGCGGGGGGTATACAGATACGCAGTATTTT

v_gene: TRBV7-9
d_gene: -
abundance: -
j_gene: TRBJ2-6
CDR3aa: CASSSDNLNVLTF
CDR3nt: TGTGCCAGCAGCAGTGACAACCTCAACGTCCTGACTTTC

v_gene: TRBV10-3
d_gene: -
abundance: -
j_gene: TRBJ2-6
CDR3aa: CATESGANVLTF
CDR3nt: TGTGCCACAGAGTCTGGGGCCAACGTCCTGACTTTC

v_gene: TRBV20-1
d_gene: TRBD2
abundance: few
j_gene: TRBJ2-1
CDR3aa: CSARTGGVSGSYNEQFF
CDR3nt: TGCAGTGCACGTACCGGGGGGGTTAGTGGCTCCTACAATGAGCAGTTCTTC

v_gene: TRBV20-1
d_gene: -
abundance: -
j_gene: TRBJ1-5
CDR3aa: CSARDPKLDQPQHF
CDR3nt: TGCAGTGCTAGAGATCCGAAGCTAGATCAGCCCCAGCATTTT

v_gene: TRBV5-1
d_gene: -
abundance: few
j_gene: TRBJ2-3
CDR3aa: CASSLGRGGDVTDTQYF
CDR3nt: TGCGCCAGCAGCTTGGGTAGGGGCGGGGACGTCACAGATACGCAGTATTTT

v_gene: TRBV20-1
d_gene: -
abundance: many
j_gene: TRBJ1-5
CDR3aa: CSATQSNQPQHF
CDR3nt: TGCAGTGCTACACAATCGAATCAGCCCCAGCATTTT

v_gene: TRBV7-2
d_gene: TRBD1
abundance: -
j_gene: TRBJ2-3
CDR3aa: CASSLGPGQGGDTQYF
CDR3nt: TGTGCCAGCAGCTTAGGACCGGGACAGGGGGGTGATACGCAGTATTTT

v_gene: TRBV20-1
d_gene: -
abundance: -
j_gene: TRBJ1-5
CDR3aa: CSARWGAKFDQPQHF
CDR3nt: TGCAGTGCTAGGTGGGGGGCTAAGTTTGATCAGCCCCAGCATTTT

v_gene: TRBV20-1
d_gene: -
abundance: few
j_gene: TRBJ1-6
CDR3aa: CSAHTPSGPDNSPLHF
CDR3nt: TGCAGTGCCCACACCCCCTCGGGACCCGATAATTCACCCCTCCACTTT

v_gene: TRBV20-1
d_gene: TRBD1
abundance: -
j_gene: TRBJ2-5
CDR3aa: CSAASWDRAETQYF
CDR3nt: TGCAGTGCAGCTTCCTGGGACAGGGCTGAGACCCAGTACTTC

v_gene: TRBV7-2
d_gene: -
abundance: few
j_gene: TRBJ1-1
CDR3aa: CASSKDANTEAFF
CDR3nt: TGTGCCAGCAGCAAGGACGCGAACACTGAAGCTTTCTTT

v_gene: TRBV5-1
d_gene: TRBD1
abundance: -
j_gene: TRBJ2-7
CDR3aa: CASSSGSGQGASYEQYF
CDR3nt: TGCGCCAGCAGCTCTGGGAGTGGACAGGGGGCTTCCTACGAGCAGTACTTC

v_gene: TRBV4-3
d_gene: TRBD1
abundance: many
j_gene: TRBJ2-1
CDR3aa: CASSEGQGVNEQFF
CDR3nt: TGCGCCAGCAGCGAGGGACAGGGAGTCAATGAGCAGTTCTTC

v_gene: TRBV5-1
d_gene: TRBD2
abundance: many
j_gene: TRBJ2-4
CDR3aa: CASSRTSGKNIQYF
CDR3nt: TGCGCCAGCAGCCGGACTAGCGGGAAAAACATTCAGTACTTC

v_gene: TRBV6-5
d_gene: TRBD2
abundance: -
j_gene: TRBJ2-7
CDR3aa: CASSSSDRGTSGAPYEQYF
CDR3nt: TGTGCCAGCAGTTCCTCGGACAGGGGGACTAGCGGGGCCCCCTACGAGCAGTACTTC

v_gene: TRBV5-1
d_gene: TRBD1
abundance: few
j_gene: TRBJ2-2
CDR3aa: CASSFTGADTGELFF
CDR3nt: TGCGCCAGCAGCTTCACAGGGGCAGACACCGGGGAGCTGTTTTTT

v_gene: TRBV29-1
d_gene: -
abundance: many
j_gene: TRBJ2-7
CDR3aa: CSSPGGLNLYEQYF
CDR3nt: TGCAGCTCCCCCGGAGGGCTTAATCTCTACGAGCAGTACTTC

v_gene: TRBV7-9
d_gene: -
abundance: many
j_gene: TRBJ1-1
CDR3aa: CASSFGAANTEAFF
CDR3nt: TGTGCCAGCAGCTTCGGGGCGGCGAACACTGAAGCTTTCTTT

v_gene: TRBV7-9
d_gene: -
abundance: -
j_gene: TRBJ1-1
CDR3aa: CASGLAPHWGAFF
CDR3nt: TGTGCCAGCGGCCTAGCCCCTCACTGGGGGGCTTTCTTT

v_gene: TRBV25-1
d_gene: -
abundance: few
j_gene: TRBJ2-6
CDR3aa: CASSVFQVGSGANVLTF
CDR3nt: TGTGCCAGCAGTGTGTTCCAGGTTGGCTCTGGGGCCAACGTCCTGACTTTC

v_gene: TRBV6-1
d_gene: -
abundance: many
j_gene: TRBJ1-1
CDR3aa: CASSEVGSTEAFF
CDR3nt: TGTGCCAGCAGTGAAGTCGGCAGCACTGAAGCTTTCTTT

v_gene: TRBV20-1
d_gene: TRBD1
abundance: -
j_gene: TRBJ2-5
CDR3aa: CSARPFTGAQETQYF
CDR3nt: TGCAGTGCTCGACCCTTTACAGGGGCCCAAGAGACCCAGTACTTC